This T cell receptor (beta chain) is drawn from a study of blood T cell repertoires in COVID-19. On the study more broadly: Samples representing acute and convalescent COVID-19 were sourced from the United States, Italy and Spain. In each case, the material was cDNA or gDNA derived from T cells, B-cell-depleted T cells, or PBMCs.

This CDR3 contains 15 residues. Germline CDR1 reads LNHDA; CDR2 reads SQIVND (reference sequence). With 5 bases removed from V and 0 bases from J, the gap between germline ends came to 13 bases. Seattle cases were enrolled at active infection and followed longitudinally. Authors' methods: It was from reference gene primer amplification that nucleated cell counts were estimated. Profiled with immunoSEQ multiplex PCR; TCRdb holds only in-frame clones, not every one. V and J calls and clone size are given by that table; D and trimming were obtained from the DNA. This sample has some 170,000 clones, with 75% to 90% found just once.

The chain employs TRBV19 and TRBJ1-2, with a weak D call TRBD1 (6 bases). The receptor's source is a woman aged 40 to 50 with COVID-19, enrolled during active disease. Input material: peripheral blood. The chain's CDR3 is CASSVRQAANYGYTF. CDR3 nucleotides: TGTGCCAGTAGTGTTCGACAGGCGGCTAACTATGGCTACACCTTC.